This T cell receptor beta chain originates from a study of shared clonotypes between healthy human individuals. This clone has only a few counts. What it recognizes is unknown. Study-wide results and limits: Among donors, sharing of clonotypes was expected to be affected by sequencing depth.

Repertoires were generated with immunoSEQ multiplex PCR, while TCRdb's copy carries only in-frame clones and drops some. The sample lists under 1,100,000 clones, around 75% occurring once. The germline CDR1 and CDR2 sequences are MGHRA and YSYEKL. CDR3 size: 15 residues. With 3 bases clipped from V and 6 bases from J, the junction kept 8 bases outside the gene matches. The sequenced sample consisted of memory CD4+ T cells sorted from blood. The subset denotes: CD45RA-negative fraction. The chain has TRBV4-1 and TRBJ1-2; 9 bases agree with TRBD1. The receptor was isolated from a man aged 18 to 35 in good health. CDR3 DNA: TGCGCCAGCAGCCATACAGGGGGCGCGGGAGATGGCTACACCTTC. This sequence encodes CASSHTGGAGDGYTF.